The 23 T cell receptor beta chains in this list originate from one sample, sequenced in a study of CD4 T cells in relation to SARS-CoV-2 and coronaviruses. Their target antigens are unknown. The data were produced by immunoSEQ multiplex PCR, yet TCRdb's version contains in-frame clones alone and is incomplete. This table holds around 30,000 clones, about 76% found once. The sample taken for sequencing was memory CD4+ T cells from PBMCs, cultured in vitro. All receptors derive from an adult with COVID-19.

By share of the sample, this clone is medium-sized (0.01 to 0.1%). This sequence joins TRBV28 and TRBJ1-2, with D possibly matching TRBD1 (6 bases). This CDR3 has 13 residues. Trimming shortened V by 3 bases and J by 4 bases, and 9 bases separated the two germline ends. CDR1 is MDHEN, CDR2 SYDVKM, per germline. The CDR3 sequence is CASSFTGPYGYTF. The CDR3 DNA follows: TGTGCCAGCAGTTTCACAGGGCCCTATGGCTACACCTTC.

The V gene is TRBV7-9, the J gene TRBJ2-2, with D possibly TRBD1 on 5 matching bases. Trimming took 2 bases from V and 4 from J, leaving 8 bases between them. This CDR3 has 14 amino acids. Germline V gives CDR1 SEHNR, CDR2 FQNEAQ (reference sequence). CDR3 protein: CASSLRQPTGELFF. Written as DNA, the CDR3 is TGTGCCAGCAGCTTAAGACAGCCCACCGGGGAGCTGTTTTTT.

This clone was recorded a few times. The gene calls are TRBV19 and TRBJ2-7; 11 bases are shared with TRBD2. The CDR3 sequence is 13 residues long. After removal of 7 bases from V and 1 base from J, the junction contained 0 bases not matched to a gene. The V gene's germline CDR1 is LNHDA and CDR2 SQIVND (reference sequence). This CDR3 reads CASTSGGSYEQYF. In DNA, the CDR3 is TGTGCCAGTACTAGCGGGGGGTCCTACGAGCAGTACTTC.

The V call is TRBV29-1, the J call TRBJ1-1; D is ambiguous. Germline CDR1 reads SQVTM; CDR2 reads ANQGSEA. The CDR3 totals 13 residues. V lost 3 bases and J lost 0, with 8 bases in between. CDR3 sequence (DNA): TGCAGCGTTGATCAAGGGATGAACACTGAAGCTTTCTTT. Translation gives CSVDQGMNTEAFF.

This CDR3 reads CASSPPVSTDTQYF. The CDR3 DNA follows: TGTGCCAGCTCACCACCGGTCAGCACAGATACGCAGTATTTT. This chain connects TRBV18 to TRBJ2-3; D is unclear. Between the trimmed V and J ends, which lost 0 bases and 0 bases, there was a span of 4 bases. There are 14 residues in the CDR3. Germline values: CDR1 KGHSH, CDR2 LQKENI.

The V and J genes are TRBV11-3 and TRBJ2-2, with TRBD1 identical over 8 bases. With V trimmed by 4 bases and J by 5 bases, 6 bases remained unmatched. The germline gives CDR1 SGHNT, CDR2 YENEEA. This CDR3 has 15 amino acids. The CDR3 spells CASSSQGARTGELFF. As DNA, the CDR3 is TGTGCCAGCAGCTCCCAGGGGGCCAGGACCGGGGAGCTGTTTTTT.

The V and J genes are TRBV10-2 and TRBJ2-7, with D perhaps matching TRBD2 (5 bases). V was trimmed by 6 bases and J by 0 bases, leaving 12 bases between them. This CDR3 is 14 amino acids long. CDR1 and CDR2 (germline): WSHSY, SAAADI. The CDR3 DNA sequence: TGCGCCAGCAGAGCCGGGCTAGCCTCCTACGAGCAGTACTTC. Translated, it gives CASRAGLASYEQYF.

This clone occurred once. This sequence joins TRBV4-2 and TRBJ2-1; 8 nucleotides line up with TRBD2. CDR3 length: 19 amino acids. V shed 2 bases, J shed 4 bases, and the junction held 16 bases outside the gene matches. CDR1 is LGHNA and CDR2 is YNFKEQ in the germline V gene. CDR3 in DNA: TGTGCCAGCAGCCAAAGGTGGGGGGCTAGCGGGCCTGATTACAATGAGCAGTTCTTC. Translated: CASSQRWGASGPDYNEQFF.

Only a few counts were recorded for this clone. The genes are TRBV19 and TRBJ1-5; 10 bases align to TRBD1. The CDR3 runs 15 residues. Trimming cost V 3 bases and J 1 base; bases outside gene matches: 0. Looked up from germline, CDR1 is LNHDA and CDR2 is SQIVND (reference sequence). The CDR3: CASSMTGGSNQPQHF. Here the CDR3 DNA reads TGTGCCAGTAGTATGACAGGGGGCAGCAATCAGCCCCAGCATTTT.

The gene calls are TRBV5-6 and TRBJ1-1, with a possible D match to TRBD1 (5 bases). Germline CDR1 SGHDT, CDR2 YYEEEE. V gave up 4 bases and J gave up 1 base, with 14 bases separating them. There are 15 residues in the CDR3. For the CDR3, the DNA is TGTGCCAGCAGCCCAACGGGACGGGGGAACACTGAAGCTTTCTTT. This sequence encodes CASSPTGRGNTEAFF.

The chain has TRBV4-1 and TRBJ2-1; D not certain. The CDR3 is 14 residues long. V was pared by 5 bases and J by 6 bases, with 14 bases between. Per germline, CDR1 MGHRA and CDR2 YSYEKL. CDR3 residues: CASSSPPTGNEQFF. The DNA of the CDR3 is TGCGCCAGCAGCTCTCCACCTACTGGCAATGAGCAGTTCTTC.

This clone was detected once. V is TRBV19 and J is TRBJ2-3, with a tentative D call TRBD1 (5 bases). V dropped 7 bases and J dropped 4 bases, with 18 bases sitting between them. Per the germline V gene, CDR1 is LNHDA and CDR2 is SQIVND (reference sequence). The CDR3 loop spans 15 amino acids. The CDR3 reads CASTLAGSVADTQYF. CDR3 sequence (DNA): TGTGCCAGTACCCTGGCAGGGTCTGTTGCAGATACGCAGTATTTT.

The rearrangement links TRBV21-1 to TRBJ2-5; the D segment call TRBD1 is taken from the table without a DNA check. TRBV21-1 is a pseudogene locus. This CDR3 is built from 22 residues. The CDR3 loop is CASSKPGDREDPFTNERVSQYF. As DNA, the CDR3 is TGTGCCAGCAGCAAACCCGGGGACAGGGAAGACCCTTTTACCAATGAAAGAGTGTCCCAGTACTTC.

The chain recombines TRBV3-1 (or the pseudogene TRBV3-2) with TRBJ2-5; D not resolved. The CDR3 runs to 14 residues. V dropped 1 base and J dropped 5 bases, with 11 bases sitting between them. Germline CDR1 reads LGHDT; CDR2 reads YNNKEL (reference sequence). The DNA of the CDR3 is TGTGCCAGCAGCCAAGTGCCTGGAATTGAGACCCAGTACTTC. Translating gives CASSQVPGIETQYF.

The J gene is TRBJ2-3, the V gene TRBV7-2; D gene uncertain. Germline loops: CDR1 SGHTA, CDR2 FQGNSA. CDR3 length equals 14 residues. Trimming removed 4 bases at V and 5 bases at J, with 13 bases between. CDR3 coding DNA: TGTGCCAGCAGCTCGCTAGTCGGGTTAGATACGCAGTATTTT. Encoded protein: CASSSLVGLDTQYF. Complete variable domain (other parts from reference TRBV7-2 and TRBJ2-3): GAGVSQSPSNKVTEKGKDVELRCDPISGHTALYWYRQSLGQGLEFLIYFQGNSAPDKSGLPSDRFSAERTGGSVSTLTIQRTQQEDSAVYLCASSSLVGLDTQYFGPGTRLTVL.

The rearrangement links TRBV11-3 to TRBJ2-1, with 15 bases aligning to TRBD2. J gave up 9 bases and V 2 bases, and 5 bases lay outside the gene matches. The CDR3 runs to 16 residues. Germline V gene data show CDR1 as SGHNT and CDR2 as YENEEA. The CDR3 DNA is TGTGCCAGCAGCTTATTGGGACTAGCGGGAGGTAGTGAGCAGTTCTTC. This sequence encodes CASSLLGLAGGSEQFF.

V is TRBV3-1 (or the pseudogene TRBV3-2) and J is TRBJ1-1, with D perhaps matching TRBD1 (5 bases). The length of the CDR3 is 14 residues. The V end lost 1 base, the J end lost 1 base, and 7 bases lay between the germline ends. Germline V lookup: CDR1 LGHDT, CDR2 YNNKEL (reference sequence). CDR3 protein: CASSQVGGNTEAFF. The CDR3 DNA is TGTGCCAGCAGCCAAGTGGGGGGGAACACTGAAGCTTTCTTT.

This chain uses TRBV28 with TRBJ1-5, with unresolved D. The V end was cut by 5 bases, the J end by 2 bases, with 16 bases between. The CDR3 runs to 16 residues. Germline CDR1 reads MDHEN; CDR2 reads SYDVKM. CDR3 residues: CASSLLWGGRNQPQHF. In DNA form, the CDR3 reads TGTGCCAGCAGTCTCCTCTGGGGTGGTCGCAATCAGCCCCAGCATTTT.

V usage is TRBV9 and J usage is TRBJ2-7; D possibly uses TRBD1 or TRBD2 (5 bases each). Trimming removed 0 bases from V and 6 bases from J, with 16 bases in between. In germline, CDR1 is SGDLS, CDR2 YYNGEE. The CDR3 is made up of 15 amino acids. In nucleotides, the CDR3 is TGTGCCAGCAGCGTAGACTGGGGGTTGGCCGGCGAGCAGTACTTC. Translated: CASSVDWGLAGEQYF.

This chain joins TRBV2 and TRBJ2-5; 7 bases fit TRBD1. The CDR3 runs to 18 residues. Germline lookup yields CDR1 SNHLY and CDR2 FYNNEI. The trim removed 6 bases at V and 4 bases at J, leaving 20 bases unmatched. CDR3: CASRRQGGTVIQRETQYF. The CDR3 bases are TGTGCCAGCAGGAGACAGGGTGGAACCGTGATCCAACGAGAGACCCAGTACTTC. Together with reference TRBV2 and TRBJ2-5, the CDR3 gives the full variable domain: EPEVTQTPSHQVTQMGQEVILRCVPISNHLYFYWYRQILGQKVEFLVSFYNNEISEKSEIFDDQFSVERPDGSNFTLKIRSTKLEDSAMYFCASRRQGGTVIQRETQYFGPGTRLLVL.

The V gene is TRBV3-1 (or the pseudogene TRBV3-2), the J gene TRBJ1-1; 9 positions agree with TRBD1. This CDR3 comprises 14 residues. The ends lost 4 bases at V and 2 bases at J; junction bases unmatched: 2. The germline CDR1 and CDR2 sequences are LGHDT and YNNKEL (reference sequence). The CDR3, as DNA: TGTGCCAGCAGCCGGACAGGGGCAAACACTGAAGCTTTCTTT. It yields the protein CASSRTGANTEAFF.

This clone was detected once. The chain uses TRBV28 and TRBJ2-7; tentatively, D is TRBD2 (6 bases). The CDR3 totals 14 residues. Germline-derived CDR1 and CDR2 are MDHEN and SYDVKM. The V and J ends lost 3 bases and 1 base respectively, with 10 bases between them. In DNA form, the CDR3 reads TGTGCCAGCAGTTTCGAGGGAGGATCCTACGAGCAGTACTTC. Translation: CASSFEGGSYEQYF.

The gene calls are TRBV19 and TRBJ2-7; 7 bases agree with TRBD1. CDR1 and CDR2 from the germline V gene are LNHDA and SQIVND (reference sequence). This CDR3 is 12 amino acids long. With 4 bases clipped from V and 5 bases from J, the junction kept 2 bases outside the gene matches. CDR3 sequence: CASSKTGNEQYF. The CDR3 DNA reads TGTGCCAGTAGTAAGACAGGGAACGAGCAGTACTTC. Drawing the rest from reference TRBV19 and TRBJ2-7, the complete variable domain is DGGITQSPKYLFRKEGQNVTLSCEQNLNHDAMYWYRQDPGQGLRLIYYSQIVNDFQKGDIAEGYSVSREKKESFPLTVTSAQKNPTAFYLCASSKTGNEQYFGPGTRLTVT.